The 32 T cell receptor beta chains below all came from one sample that was sequenced in a study of blood T cell repertoires in COVID-19. The assay was immunoSEQ multiplex PCR, and TCRdb's table has in-frame clones only and misses some. In the table there are fewer than 300,000 clones, approximately 91% of which are singletons. Sequenced sample: PBMCs or T cells enriched from blood (not recorded which). The origin of the receptors is a woman aged 35 to 49 with acute COVID-19.

The V gene is TRBV5-1, the J gene TRBJ2-7; 11 bases map to TRBD2. This CDR3 contains 16 residues. Trimming cost V 5 bases and J 5 bases; bases outside gene matches: 12. Looked up from germline, CDR1 is SGHRS and CDR2 is YFSETQ. CDR3 protein: CASRLTSGADRDEQYF. Written as DNA, the CDR3 is TGCGCCAGCAGGCTGACTAGCGGGGCGGACAGGGACGAGCAGTACTTC.

V and J are TRBV19 and TRBJ2-7; 7 positions match TRBD2. In germline, CDR1 is LNHDA, CDR2 SQIVND (reference sequence). The junction had 9 bases not matched to a gene; V was cut back by 6 bases and J by 4 bases. This CDR3 spans 14 amino acids. The chain's CDR3 is CASSPGTNWYEQYF. CDR3 nucleotide sequence: TGTGCCAGTAGCCCCGGGACTAATTGGTACGAGCAGTACTTC.

The chain employs TRBV4-1 and TRBJ2-5, with D perhaps matching TRBD2 (6 bases). This CDR3 spans 14 amino acids. Germline V gene sequence: CDR1 MGHRA, CDR2 YSYEKL. V dropped 4 bases and J dropped 2 bases, with 11 bases sitting between them. The DNA for the CDR3 is TGCGCCAGCAGCCTCGATGGAGGGCAAGAGACCCAGTACTTC. Amino acid sequence: CASSLDGGQETQYF.

The DNA for the CDR3 is TGTGCCAGCAGCTCGCGGAGGGGACAGGGGAATCGAAACGGGGAGCTGTTTTTT. This sequence encodes CASSSRRGQGNRNGELFF. This chain links TRBV7-9 with TRBJ2-2, with 10 bases aligning to TRBD1. Germline V gives CDR1 SEHNR, CDR2 FQNEAQ (reference sequence). CDR3 size: 18 residues. V lost 4 bases, J lost 7 bases, and 15 bases stayed unmatched.

V usage is TRBV6-5 and J usage is TRBJ1-3; D unclear. The CDR3 extends over 15 amino acids. Between the trimmed V and J ends, which lost 0 bases and 2 bases, there was a span of 8 bases. CDR1 and CDR2 from the germline V gene are MNHEY and SVGAGI. Written as DNA, the CDR3 is TGTGCCAGCAGTTACTCGACTACCACTGGAAACACCATATATTTT. The encoded protein is CASSYSTTTGNTIYF.

Concerning this clone itself: Other DNA sequences in this sample translate to the same CDR3. The V gene is TRBV7-3, the J gene TRBJ2-2; D not resolved. This CDR3 has 14 amino acids. Between the trimmed V and J ends, which lost 2 bases and 1 base, there was a span of 5 bases. The germline CDR1 and CDR2 sequences are SGHTA and FQGTGA. CDR3 sequence (DNA): TGTGCCAGCAGCTTACTTAGGAACACCGGGGAGCTGTTTTTT. Translating it yields CASSLLRNTGELFF.

The chain is built from TRBV4-2 and TRBJ1-1; TRBD1 aligns across 7 bases. Losses at the gene ends were 0 bases for V and 0 bases for J; bases not matched to a gene: 7. The CDR3 length is 17 residues. Germline CDR1 is LGHNA and CDR2 is YNFKEQ. The CDR3 bases are TGTGCCAGCAGCCAAGAGTCTGTTACAGGGGTGAACACTGAAGCTTTCTTT. This translates into CASSQESVTGVNTEAFF.

V gene TRBV30 combines with J gene TRBJ2-3, with a tentative D call TRBD1 (6 bases). This CDR3 comprises 14 residues. V was clipped by 5 bases and J by 0 bases, with 12 bases between them. Germline V gene data show CDR1 as GTSNPN and CDR2 as SVGIG (reference sequence). The CDR3 bases are TGTGCCTGGGGTAGGACAGCTAGCACAGATACGCAGTATTTT. It encodes CAWGRTASTDTQYF.

V gene TRBV28 combines with J gene TRBJ1-4; D is uncertain. Trimming pared 5 bases from V and 7 bases from J, leaving 8 bases between. The CDR3 runs 12 residues. Germline V gene sequence: CDR1 MDHEN, CDR2 SYDVKM. CDR3 region: CASSPRLEKLFF. The CDR3 DNA is TGTGCCAGCAGTCCCAGACTTGAAAAACTGTTTTTT.

The CDR3 DNA reads as TGCGCCAGCAGCCGGGGAGTTCTCTCCTACGAGCAGTACTTC. Its protein product is CASSRGVLSYEQYF. V and J are TRBV4-1 and TRBJ2-7; TRBD2 is a possible D gene (5 bases). The CDR3 is 14 residues long. In germline, CDR1 is MGHRA, CDR2 YSYEKL. V was clipped by 4 bases and J by 0 bases, with 10 bases between them.

The V and J genes are TRBV14 and TRBJ2-7; D remains unclear. The germline V and J ends were trimmed by 5 bases and 1 base, with 12 bases remaining between them. The CDR3 covers 14 residues. CDR1 and CDR2 (germline): SGHDN, FVKESK. CDR3 in DNA: TGTGCCAGCAGCAACGTGGGCAGGTCCTACGAGCAGTACTTC. It translates to CASSNVGRSYEQYF.

About this clone: In the same sample, other DNA sequences code for this CDR3. This sequence joins TRBV19 and TRBJ2-3, with a tentative D call TRBD2 (5 bases). V dropped 3 bases and J dropped 6 bases, with 7 bases sitting between them. The germline CDR1 and CDR2 sequences are LNHDA and SQIVND (reference sequence). This CDR3 contains 12 residues. CDR3 sequence: CASSMRGDTQYF. The CDR3 nucleotides are TGTGCCAGTAGTATGAGAGGGGATACGCAGTATTTT.

J is TRBJ1-6 and V is TRBV9; D gene uncertain. Looked up from germline, CDR1 is SGDLS and CDR2 is YYNGEE. Deletions cut 3 bases from V and 0 bases from J, with 7 bases between. The CDR3 spans 15 residues. CDR3 in DNA: TGTGCCAGCAGCGGCGGGATCTCCTATAATTCACCCCTCCACTTT. Translating gives CASSGGISYNSPLHF.

The rearrangement joins TRBV24-1 to TRBJ2-1, with TRBD2 matching over 11 bases. The CDR3 is 18 residues long. Germline trimming cut 4 bases from V and 4 bases from J; bases unmatched to any gene: 11. Looked up from germline, CDR1 is KGHDR and CDR2 is SFDVKD. The CDR3 sequence: CATSDPLTGTSGYNEQFF. In nucleotides, the CDR3 is TGTGCCACCAGTGACCCCCTTACCGGGACTAGCGGTTACAATGAGCAGTTCTTC.

The chain joins TRBV9 to TRBJ2-3, with a tentative D call TRBD2 (5 bases). The CDR3 is 15 residues long. Germline values: CDR1 SGDLS, CDR2 YYNGEE. Trimming left V 0 bases short and J 4 bases short, with 12 bases between. The CDR3 DNA reads TGTGCCAGCAGCGTAGAGGGTAGTAGCGCAGATACGCAGTATTTT. Protein product: CASSVEGSSADTQYF.

The CDR3 DNA follows: TGTGCCAGCAGCTTAGTATCACGAGGGGGAAACACAGATACGCAGTATTTT. Translation: CASSLVSRGGNTDTQYF. The chain uses TRBV7-2 and TRBJ2-3, with a weak D call TRBD1 (6 bases). Between the trimmed V and J ends, which lost 1 base and 2 bases, there was a span of 16 bases. The CDR3 spans 17 residues. In germline, CDR1 is SGHTA, CDR2 FQGNSA.

This clone came up a few times. The CDR3 protein is CASSFDAGGIYEQYF. CDR3 in DNA: TGTGCCAGCAGCTTCGATGCAGGGGGCATATACGAGCAGTACTTC. The gene calls are TRBV5-4 and TRBJ2-7; TRBD1 aligns across 8 bases. Germline V gives CDR1 SGHNT, CDR2 YYREEE (reference sequence). The CDR3 contains 15 residues. After removal of 2 bases from V and 4 bases from J, the junction contained 8 bases not matched to a gene.

The chain uses TRBV3-1 (or the pseudogene TRBV3-2) and TRBJ2-1; D is uncertain. CDR1 is LGHDT and CDR2 is YNNKEL in the germline V gene (reference sequence). Trimming removed 0 bases at V and 14 bases at J, with 14 bases between. The CDR3 covers 13 residues. CDR3 nucleotide sequence: TGTGCCAGCAGCCAAGACCGCAGAGGTGTGGAGTTCTTC. It is translated as CASSQDRRGVEFF.

The rearrangement uses TRBV30 and TRBJ2-3; no definite D call. Germline V lookup: CDR1 GTSNPN, CDR2 SVGIG (reference sequence). This CDR3 is 14 amino acids long. Trimming shortened V by 1 base and J by 2 bases, and 10 bases separated the two germline ends. CDR3 nucleotide sequence: TGTGCCTGGAGTGGTCACACCTCCACAGATACGCAGTATTTT. It is translated as CAWSGHTSTDTQYF.

The chain is built from TRBV30 and TRBJ1-2, with D possibly TRBD1 on 6 matching bases. Per the germline V gene, CDR1 is GTSNPN and CDR2 is SVGIG (reference sequence). Trimming took off 0 bases at V and 8 bases at J, with 16 bases between the two ends. The CDR3 sequence is 14 residues long. The chain's CDR3 is CAWSVPPRGRGYTF. As DNA, the CDR3 is TGTGCCTGGAGTGTACCCCCCAGGGGTAGGGGCTACACCTTC.

The chain is built from TRBV5-4 and TRBJ2-3; TRBD2 matches 13 bases. CDR3 length equals 18 residues. V lost 1 base to trimming and J lost 4 bases; unmatched junction nucleotides: 9. In germline, CDR1 is SGHNT, CDR2 YYREEE (reference sequence). The chain's CDR3 is CASSLPGTSGDQSDTQYF. The CDR3 region has the DNA TGTGCCAGCAGCTTGCCAGGGACTAGCGGGGATCAGTCAGATACGCAGTATTTT.

The chain couples TRBV7-9 to TRBJ1-2, with D perhaps TRBD1 (6 bases). This CDR3 contains 16 residues. The germline V gene has CDR1 SEHNR and CDR2 FQNEAQ (reference sequence). Trimming took off 0 bases at V and 5 bases at J, with 16 bases between the two ends. CDR3 sequence: CASSLATAGTKYGYTF. In nucleotides, the CDR3 is TGTGCCAGCAGCTTAGCGACTGCCGGGACAAAGTATGGCTACACCTTC.

The chain joins TRBV18 to TRBJ2-5; a possible D gene is TRBD1 (6 bases). Germline V gene lookup returns CDR1 KGHSH and CDR2 LQKENI. V lost 8 bases, J lost 4 bases, and 14 bases lay in between. The CDR3 is 13 amino acids. The CDR3 spells CASRQDPLETQYF. The CDR3 DNA reads as TGTGCCAGCCGACAGGACCCCCTAGAGACCCAGTACTTC.

This chain links TRBV28 with TRBJ1-2; TRBD1 matches at 7 bases. CDR1 is MDHEN and CDR2 is SYDVKM in the germline V gene. There are 14 residues in the CDR3. After removal of 2 bases from V and 9 bases from J, the junction contained 9 bases not matched to a gene. CDR3 sequence (DNA): TGTGCCAGCAGTTTAGACCTGGGACAGCCAAGCTACACCTTC. Residues: CASSLDLGQPSYTF.

V is TRBV5-1 and J is TRBJ2-7, with D hard to call. V was cut by 1 base and J by 2 bases, with 13 bases left in between. This CDR3 is built from 15 residues. CDR1 and CDR2 from the germline V gene are SGHRS and YFSETQ. The CDR3: CASSLFSEIAYEQYF. CDR3 in DNA: TGCGCCAGCAGCTTGTTCAGCGAGATCGCCTACGAGCAGTACTTC.

The gene calls are TRBV29-1 and TRBJ1-2; D is ambiguous. The CDR3 contains 11 residues. The V gene's germline CDR1 is SQVTM and CDR2 ANQGSEA. V shed 6 bases and J shed 5 bases, with 10 bases lying between them. The CDR3 region has the DNA TGCAGCGTCATAGAGGGTTATGGCTACACCTTC. Protein product: CSVIEGYGYTF.

This chain connects TRBV7-9 to TRBJ1-6, with TRBD1 identical over 9 bases. This CDR3 has 14 amino acids. Germline loops: CDR1 SEHNR, CDR2 FQNEAQ (reference sequence). After removal of 5 bases from V and 10 bases from J, the junction contained 6 bases not matched to a gene. The CDR3 nucleotides are TGTGCCAGCAGCCGAGACAGGGGGATGTCACCCCTCCACTTT. This sequence encodes CASSRDRGMSPLHF.

The chain uses TRBV27 and TRBJ1-6; 8 nucleotides agree with TRBD1. Trimming took 3 bases from V and 6 from J; bases not matched to a gene: 7. The CDR3 is 16 amino acids. Germline lookup yields CDR1 MNHEY and CDR2 SMNVEV (reference sequence). CDR3 in amino acids: CASSLRQGAGNSPLHF. The CDR3, as DNA: TGTGCCAGCAGTTTGCGCCAGGGGGCTGGTAATTCACCCCTCCACTTT.

This chain joins TRBV28 and TRBJ2-6, with D maybe TRBD1 (5 bases). CDR1 and CDR2 from the germline V gene are MDHEN and SYDVKM. The germline V and J ends were trimmed by 5 bases and 1 base, with 15 bases remaining between them. CDR3 length: 17 amino acids. The CDR3 DNA reads as TGTGCCAGCAGTCGTAGATGGCAGGGTTCTGGGGCCAACGTCCTGACTTTC. Its translation is CASSRRWQGSGANVLTF.

V is TRBV12-3 or TRBV12-4 and J is TRBJ2-7; TRBD1 matches 7 bases. Trimming at V came to 6 bases and at J to 5 bases, leaving 7 bases not matched to a gene. CDR3 length: 13 amino acids. In DNA form, the CDR3 reads TGTGCCAGCAGCTCGACAGGGTTCCACGAGCAGTACTTC. It yields the protein CASSSTGFHEQYF.

This clone has just one count. The rearrangement uses TRBV29-1 and TRBJ2-7, with TRBD1 matching 9 bases. Trimming at V came to 2 bases and at J to 3 bases, leaving 8 bases not matched to a gene. CDR1 and CDR2 from the germline V gene are SQVTM and ANQGSEA. This CDR3 spans 15 amino acids. CDR3 bases: TGCAGCGTTGAATCCGTGGGACAGGGCATCTACGAGCAGTACTTC. Protein sequence: CSVESVGQGIYEQYF.

The chain carries TRBV12-2 and TRBJ1-6. TRBV12-2 is a known pseudogene. The CDR3 extends over 18 amino acids. The CDR3 region has the DNA TGTGCAAGTCGCTATAGGGGGAGGGGGGCGAACTATAATTCACCCCTCCACTTT. Protein sequence: CASRYRGRGANYNSPLHF.